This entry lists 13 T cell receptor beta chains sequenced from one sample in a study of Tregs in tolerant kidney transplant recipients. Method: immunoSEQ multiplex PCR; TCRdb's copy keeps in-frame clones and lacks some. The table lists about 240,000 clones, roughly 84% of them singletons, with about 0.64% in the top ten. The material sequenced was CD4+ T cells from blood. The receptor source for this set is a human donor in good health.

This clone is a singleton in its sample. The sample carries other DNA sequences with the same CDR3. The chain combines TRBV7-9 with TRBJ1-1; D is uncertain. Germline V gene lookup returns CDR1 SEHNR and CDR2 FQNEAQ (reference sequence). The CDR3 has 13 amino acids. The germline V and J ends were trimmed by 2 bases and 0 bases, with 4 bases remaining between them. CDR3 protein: CASSLTVNTEAFF. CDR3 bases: TGTGCCAGCAGCTTAACGGTGAACACTGAAGCTTTCTTT. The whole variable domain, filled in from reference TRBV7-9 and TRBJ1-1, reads DTGVSQNPRHKITKRGQNVTFRCDPISEHNRLYWYRQTLGQGPEFLTYFQNEAQLEKSRLLSDRFSAERPKGSFSTLEIQRTEQGDSAMYLCASSLTVNTEAFFGQGTRLTVV.

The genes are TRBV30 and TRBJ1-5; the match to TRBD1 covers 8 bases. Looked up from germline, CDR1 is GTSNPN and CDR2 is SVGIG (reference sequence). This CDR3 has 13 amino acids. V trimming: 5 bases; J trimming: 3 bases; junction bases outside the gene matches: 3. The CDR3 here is CAWAGGTNQPQHF. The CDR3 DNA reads TGTGCCTGGGCAGGGGGCACCAATCAGCCCCAGCATTTT.

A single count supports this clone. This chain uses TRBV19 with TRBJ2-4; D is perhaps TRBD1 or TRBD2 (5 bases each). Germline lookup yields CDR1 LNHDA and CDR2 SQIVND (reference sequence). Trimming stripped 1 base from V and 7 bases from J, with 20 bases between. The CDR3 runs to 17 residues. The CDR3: CASSIGWRTGTPNIQYF. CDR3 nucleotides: TGTGCCAGTAGTATAGGGTGGAGAACGGGGACGCCCAACATTCAGTACTTC.

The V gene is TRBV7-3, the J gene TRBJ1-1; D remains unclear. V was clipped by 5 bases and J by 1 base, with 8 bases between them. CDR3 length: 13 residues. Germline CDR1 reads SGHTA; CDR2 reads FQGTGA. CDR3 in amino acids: CASSRDKNTEAFF. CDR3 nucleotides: TGTGCCAGCAGCCGAGACAAGAACACTGAAGCTTTCTTT.

The CDR3 region has the DNA TGTGCCAGCAGCCTCCTGGGAGCGGGGACGGGAAATGAGCAGTTCTTC. It specifies CASSLLGAGTGNEQFF. This rearrangement joins TRBV7-9 to TRBJ2-1, with 7 bases lining up with TRBD2. The CDR3 loop spans 16 amino acids. V trimming: 5 bases; J trimming: 7 bases; junction bases outside the gene matches: 14. Germline assignment: CDR1 SEHNR and CDR2 FQNEAQ (reference sequence).

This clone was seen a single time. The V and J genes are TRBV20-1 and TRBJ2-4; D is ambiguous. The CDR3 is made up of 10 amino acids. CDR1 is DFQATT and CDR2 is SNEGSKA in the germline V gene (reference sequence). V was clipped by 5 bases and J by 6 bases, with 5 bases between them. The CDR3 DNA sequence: TGCAGTGCTGCCTCAAACATTCAGTACTTC. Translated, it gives CSAASNIQYF.

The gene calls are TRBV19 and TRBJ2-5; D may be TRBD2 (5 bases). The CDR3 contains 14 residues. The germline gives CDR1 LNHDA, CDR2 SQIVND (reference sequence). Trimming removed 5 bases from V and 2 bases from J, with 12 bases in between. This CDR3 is CASSLVSGQETQYF. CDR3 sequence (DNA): TGTGCCAGTAGTTTAGTGAGCGGACAAGAGACCCAGTACTTC.

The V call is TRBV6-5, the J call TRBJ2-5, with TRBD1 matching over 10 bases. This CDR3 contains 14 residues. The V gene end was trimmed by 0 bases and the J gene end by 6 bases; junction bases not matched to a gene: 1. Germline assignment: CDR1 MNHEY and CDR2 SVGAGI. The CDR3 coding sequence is TGTGCCAGCAGTTACTCGGGACAGGGGAAGACCCAGTACTTC. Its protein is CASSYSGQGKTQYF.

This CDR3 reads CASSPTGASYEQYF. CDR3 DNA sequence: TGTGCCAGCAGCCCAACAGGGGCCTCCTACGAGCAGTACTTC. This chain connects TRBV9 to TRBJ2-7; 7 bases match TRBD1. The germline CDR1 and CDR2 sequences are SGDLS and YYNGEE. Trimming cost V 4 bases and J 0 bases; bases outside gene matches: 4. This CDR3 spans 14 amino acids.

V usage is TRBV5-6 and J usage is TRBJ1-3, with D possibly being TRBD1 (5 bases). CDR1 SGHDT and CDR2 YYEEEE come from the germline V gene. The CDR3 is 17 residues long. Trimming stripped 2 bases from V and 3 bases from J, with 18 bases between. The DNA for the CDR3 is TGTGCCAGCAGCTTCACCATTGACGGGGGATATGGAAACACCATATATTTT. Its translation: CASSFTIDGGYGNTIYF.

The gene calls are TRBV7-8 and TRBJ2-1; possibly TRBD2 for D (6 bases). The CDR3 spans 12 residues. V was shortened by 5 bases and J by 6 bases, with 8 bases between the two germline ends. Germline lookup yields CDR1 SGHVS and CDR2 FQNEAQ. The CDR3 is CASSRLVNEQFF. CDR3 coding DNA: TGTGCCAGCAGCCGACTAGTCAATGAGCAGTTCTTC.

CDR3 residues: CASAGQGANTGELFF. In DNA form, the CDR3 reads TGTGCCAGCGCGGGACAGGGGGCGAACACCGGGGAGCTGTTTTTT. V usage is TRBV6-5 and J usage is TRBJ2-2, with TRBD1 matching over 11 bases. CDR3 length: 15 amino acids. Germline values: CDR1 MNHEY, CDR2 SVGAGI. V gave up 8 bases and J gave up 0 bases; unmatched junction bases: 2.

CDR3 sequence reads: CASSVGGTYYGYTF. In DNA, the CDR3 is TGTGCCAGCAGCGTAGGTGGGACCTACTATGGCTACACCTTC. The chain is built from TRBV9 and TRBJ1-2; D possibly corresponds to TRBD1 (5 bases). The V and J ends lost 0 bases and 3 bases respectively, with 9 bases between them. This CDR3 region has 14 residues. Per germline, CDR1 SGDLS and CDR2 YYNGEE.